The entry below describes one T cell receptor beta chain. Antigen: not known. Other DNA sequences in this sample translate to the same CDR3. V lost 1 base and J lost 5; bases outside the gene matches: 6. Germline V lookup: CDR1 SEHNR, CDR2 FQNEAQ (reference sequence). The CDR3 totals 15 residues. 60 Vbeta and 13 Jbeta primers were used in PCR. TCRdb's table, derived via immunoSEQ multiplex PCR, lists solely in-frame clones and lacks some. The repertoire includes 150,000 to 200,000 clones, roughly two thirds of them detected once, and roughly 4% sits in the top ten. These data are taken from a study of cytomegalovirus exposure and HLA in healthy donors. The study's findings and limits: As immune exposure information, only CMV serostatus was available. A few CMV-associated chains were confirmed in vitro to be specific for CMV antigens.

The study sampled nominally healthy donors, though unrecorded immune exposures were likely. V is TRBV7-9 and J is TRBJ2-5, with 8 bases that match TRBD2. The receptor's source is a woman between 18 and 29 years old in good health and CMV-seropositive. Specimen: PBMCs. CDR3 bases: TGTGCCAGCAGCTTAGGAGCGGGAGTAACGGAGACCCAGTACTTC. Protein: CASSLGAGVTETQYF. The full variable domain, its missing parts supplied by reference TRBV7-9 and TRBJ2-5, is DTGVSQNPRHKITKRGQNVTFRCDPISEHNRLYWYRQTLGQGPEFLTYFQNEAQLEKSRLLSDRFSAERPKGSFSTLEIQRTEQGDSAMYLCASSLGAGVTETQYFGPGTRLLVL.